The entry below gives a single TCR beta chain sequence along with its context. What it binds is unknown. Through a sample-barcoded 5' primer and a J-beta primer mix, a second PCR was run for about 7 to 12 cycles. TCRdb recomputed calls from the 5' RACE reads with MiXCR, one row per CDR3 protein. Here the sample spans hundreds of thousands of distinct CDR3 sequences, roughly 60% being singletons. Total RNA extraction produced at least 5 micrograms (per sample) for the study. The sample is drawn from a study of blood T cells in healthy people across ages. Study-wide points: Changes in expanded clonotypes were possibly confounded, as the CMV status of donors was unknown.

This CDR3 spans 16 amino acids. Trimming took off 0 bases at V and 0 bases at J, with 11 bases between the two ends. Germline V gives CDR1 SEHNR, CDR2 FQNEAQ (reference sequence). The TCR comes from a man aged 25-45 years in good health. Material: blood. J is TRBJ1-2 and V is TRBV7-9; D call uncertain. CDR3 region: CASSLAGEGPNYGYTF. The CDR3 region has the DNA TGTGCCAGCAGCTTAGCCGGAGAGGGTCCTAACTATGGCTACACCTTC.